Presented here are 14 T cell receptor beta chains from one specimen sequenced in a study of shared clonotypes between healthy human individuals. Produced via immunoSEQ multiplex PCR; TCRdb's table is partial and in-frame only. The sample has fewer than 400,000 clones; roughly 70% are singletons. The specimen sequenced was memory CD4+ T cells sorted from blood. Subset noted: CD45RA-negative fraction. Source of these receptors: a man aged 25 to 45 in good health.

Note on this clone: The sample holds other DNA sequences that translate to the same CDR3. CDR3 sequence reads: CASSLGGTEETQYF. CDR3 DNA: TGCGCCAGCAGCTTGGGCGGGACGGAAGAGACCCAGTACTTC. The genes are TRBV5-1 and TRBJ2-5; tentative D call: TRBD2 (6 bases). Germline V CDR1 and CDR2: SGHRS, YFSETQ. This CDR3 is 14 amino acids long. With 0 bases removed from V and 3 bases from J, the gap between germline ends came to 9 bases.

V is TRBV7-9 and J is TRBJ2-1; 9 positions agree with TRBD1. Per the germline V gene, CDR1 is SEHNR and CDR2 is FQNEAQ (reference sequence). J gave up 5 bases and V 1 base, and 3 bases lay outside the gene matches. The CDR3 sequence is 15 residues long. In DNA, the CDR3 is TGTGCCAGCAGCTTAGGACAGGGGGTCCACAATGAGCAGTTCTTC. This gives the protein CASSLGQGVHNEQFF.

The CDR3 bases are TGTGCCAGCAGCTTGTTCTCCCGCCAGGAGCAGTTCTTC. It is translated as CASSLFSRQEQFF. The rearrangement uses TRBV5-5 and TRBJ2-1; unclear D gene. The CDR3 consists of 13 residues. Trimming removed 1 base from V and 10 bases from J, with 12 bases in between. Germline V lookup: CDR1 SGHKS, CDR2 YYEKEE (reference sequence).

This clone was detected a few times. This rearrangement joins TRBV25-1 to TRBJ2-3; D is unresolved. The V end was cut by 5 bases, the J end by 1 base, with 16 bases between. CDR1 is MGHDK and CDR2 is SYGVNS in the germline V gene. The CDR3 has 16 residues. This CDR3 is CASSQSWLEGTDTQYF. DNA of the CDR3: TGTGCCAGCAGTCAAAGCTGGCTAGAAGGCACAGATACGCAGTATTTT.

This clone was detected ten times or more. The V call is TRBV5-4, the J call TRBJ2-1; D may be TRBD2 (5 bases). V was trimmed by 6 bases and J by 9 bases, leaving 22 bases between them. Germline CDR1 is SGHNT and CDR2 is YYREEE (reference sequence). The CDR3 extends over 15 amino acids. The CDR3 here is CASIGEGWARREQFF. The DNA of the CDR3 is TGTGCCAGCATCGGGGAAGGGTGGGCTAGGCGTGAGCAGTTCTTC. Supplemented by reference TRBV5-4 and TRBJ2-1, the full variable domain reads ETGVTQSPTHLIKTRGQQVTLRCSSQSGHNTVSWYQQALGQGPQFIFQYYREEENGRGNFPPRFSGLQFPNYSSELNVNALELDDSALYLCASIGEGWARREQFFGPGTRLTVL.

The CDR3 bases are TGTGCCAGCATCGAAGGGAGGGGGAAAGCTTTCTTT. Its translation is CASIEGRGKAFF. The chain joins TRBV2 to TRBJ1-1; possibly TRBD1 for D (6 bases). This CDR3 is 12 amino acids long. Germline values: CDR1 SNHLY, CDR2 FYNNEI. V lost 7 bases and J 9 bases, leaving 15 bases between the germline ends.

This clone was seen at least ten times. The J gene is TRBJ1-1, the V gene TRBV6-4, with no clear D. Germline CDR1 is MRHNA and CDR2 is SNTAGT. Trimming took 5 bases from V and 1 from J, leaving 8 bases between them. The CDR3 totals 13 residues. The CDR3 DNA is TGTGCCAGCAGTAGTAAACCGAACACTGAAGCTTTCTTT. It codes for CASSSKPNTEAFF.

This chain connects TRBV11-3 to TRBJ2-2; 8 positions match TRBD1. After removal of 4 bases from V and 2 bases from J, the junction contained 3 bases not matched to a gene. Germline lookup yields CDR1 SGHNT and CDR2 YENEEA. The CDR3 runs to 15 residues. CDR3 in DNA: TGTGCCAGCAGCTCTGGACAGGGTAACACCGGGGAGCTGTTTTTT. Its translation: CASSSGQGNTGELFF.

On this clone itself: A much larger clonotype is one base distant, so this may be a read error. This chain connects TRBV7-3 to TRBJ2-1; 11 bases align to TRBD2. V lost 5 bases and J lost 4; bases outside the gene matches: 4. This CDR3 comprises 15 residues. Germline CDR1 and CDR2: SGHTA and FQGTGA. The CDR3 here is CASSRLAGGYNEQFF. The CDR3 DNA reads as TGTGCCAGCAGCCGTCTAGCGGGAGGTTACAATGAGCAGTTCTTC.

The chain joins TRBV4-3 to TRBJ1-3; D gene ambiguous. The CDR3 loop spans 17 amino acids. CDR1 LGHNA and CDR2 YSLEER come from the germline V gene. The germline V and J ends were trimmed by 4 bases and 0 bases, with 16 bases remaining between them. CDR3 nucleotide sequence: TGCGCCAGCAGCCCCCACCACGGGAAGGCCTCTGGAAACACCATATATTTT. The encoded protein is CASSPHHGKASGNTIYF.

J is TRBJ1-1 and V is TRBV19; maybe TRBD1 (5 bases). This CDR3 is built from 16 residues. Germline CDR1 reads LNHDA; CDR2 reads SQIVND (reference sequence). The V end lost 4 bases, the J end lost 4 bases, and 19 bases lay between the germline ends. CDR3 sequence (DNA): TGTGCCAGTAGTACCGTGTCCCTCGGGGACGGCACTGAAGCTTTCTTT. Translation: CASSTVSLGDGTEAFF.

In DNA, the CDR3 is TGTGCCAGCAGCTTGGTGGGGTGGAGGGAGCTGTTTTTT. Amino acid sequence: CASSLVGWRELFF. The chain carries TRBV5-5 and TRBJ2-2, with no clear D. The germline V gene has CDR1 SGHKS and CDR2 YYEKEE (reference sequence). V lost 0 bases and J lost 9, with 9 bases in between. There are 13 residues in the CDR3.

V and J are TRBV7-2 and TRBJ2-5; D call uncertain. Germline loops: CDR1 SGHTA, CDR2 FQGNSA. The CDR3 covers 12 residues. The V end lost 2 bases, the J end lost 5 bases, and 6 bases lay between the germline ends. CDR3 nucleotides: TGTGCCAGCAGCTTAAAGGTGGAGACCCAGTACTTC. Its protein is CASSLKVETQYF.

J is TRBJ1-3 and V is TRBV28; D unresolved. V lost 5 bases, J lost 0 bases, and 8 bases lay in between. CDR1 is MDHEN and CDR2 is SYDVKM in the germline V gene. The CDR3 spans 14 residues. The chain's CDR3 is CASSVTLSGNTIYF. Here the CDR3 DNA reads TGTGCCAGCAGTGTGACTCTCTCTGGAAACACCATATATTTT. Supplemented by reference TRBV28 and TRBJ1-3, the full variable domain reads DVKVTQSSRYLVKRTGEKVFLECVQDMDHENMFWYRQDPGLGLRLIYFSYDVKMKEKGDIPEGYSVSREKKERFSLILESASTNQTSMYLCASSVTLSGNTIYFGEGSWLTVV.